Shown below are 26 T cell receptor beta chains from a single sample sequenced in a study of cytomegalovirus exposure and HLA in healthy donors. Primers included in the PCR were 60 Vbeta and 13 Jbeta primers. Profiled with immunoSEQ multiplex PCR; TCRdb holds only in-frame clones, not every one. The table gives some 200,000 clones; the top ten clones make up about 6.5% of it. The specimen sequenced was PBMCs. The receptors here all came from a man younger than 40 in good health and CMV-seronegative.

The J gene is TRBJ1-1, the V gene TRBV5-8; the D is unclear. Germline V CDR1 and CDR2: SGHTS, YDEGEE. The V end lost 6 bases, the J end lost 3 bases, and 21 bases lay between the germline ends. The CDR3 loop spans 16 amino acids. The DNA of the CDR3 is TGTGCCAGCACCCCGGAGGTCGGGGATCCGGACACTGAAGCTTTCTTT. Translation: CASTPEVGDPDTEAFF. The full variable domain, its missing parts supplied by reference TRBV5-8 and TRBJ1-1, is EAGVTQSPTHLIKTRGQQATLRCSPISGHTSVYWYQQALGLGLQFLLWYDEGEERNRGNFPPRFSGRQFPNYSSELNVNALELEDSALYLCASTPEVGDPDTEAFFGQGTRLTVV.

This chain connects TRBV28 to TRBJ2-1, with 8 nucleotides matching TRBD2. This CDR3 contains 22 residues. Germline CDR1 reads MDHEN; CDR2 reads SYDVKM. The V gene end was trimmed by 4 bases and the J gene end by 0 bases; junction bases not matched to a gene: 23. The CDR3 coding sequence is TGTGCCAGCAGTTGGGGGTACGCCGCGACTAGCGTGGGACGAAGCTCCTACAATGAGCAGTTCTTC. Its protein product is CASSWGYAATSVGRSSYNEQFF.

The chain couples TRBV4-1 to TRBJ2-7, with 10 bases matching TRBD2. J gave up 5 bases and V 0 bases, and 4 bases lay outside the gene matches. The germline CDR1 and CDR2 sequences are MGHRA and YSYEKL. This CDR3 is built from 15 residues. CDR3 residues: CASSQDLGTSDEQYF. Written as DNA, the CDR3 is TGCGCCAGCAGCCAAGATTTGGGGACTAGCGACGAGCAGTACTTC.

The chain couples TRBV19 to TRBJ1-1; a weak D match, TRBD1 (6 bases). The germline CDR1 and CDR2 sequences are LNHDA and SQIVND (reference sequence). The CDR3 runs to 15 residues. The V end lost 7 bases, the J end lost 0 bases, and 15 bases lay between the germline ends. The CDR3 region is CASTSDSGMNTEAFF. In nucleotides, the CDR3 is TGTGCCAGTACCTCGGACAGCGGCATGAACACTGAAGCTTTCTTT.

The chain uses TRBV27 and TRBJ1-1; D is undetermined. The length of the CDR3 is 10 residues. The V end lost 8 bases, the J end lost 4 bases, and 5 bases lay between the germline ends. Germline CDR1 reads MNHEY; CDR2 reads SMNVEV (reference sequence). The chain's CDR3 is CASGGTEAFF. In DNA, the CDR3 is TGTGCCAGCGGAGGCACTGAAGCTTTCTTT.

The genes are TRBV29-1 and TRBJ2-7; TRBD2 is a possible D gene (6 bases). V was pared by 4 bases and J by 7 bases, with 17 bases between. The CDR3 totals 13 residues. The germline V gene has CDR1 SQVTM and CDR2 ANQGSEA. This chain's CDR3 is CSVGGLGGREQYF. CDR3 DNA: TGCAGCGTTGGCGGGCTGGGGGGTAGGGAGCAGTACTTC.

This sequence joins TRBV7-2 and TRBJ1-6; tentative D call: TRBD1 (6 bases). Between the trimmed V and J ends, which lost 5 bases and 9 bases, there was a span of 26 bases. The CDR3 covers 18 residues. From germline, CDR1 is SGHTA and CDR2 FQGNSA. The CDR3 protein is CASSLNALRAGEISPLHF. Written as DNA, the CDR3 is TGTGCCAGCAGCCTGAACGCCCTCAGGGCAGGGGAAATTTCACCCCTCCACTTT.

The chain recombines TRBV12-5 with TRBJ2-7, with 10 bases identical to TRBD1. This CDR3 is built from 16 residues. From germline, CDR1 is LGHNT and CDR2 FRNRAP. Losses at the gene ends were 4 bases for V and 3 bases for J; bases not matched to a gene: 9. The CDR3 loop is CASGSPSTGGIYEQYF. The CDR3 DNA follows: TGTGCTAGTGGTTCTCCATCGACAGGGGGCATCTACGAGCAGTACTTC.

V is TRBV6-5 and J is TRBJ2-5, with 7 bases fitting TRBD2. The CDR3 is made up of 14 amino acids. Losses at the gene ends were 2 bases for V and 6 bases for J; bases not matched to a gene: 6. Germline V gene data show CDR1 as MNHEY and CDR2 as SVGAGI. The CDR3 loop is CASSYSAGVKTQYF. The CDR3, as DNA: TGTGCCAGCAGTTACAGCGCGGGGGTAAAGACCCAGTACTTC.

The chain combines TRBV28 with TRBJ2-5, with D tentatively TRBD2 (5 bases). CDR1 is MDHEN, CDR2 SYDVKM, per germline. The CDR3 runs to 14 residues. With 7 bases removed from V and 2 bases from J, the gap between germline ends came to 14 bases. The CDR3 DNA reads TGTGCCAGCATACCCCCCGGGGTACAAGAGACCCAGTACTTC. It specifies CASIPPGVQETQYF.

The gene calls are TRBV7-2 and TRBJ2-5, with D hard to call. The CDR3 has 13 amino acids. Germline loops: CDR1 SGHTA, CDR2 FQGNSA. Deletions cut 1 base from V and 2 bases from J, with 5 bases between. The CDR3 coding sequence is TGTGCCAGCAGCTTAGGAGTACAAGAGACCCAGTACTTC. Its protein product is CASSLGVQETQYF.

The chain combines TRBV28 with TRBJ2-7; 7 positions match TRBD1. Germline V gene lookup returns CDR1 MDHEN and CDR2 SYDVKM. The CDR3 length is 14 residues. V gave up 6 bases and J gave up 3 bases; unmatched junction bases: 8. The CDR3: CASRPGQDHYEQYF. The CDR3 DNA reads TGTGCCAGCAGACCCGGACAGGACCACTACGAGCAGTACTTC. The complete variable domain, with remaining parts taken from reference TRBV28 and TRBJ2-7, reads DVKVTQSSRYLVKRTGEKVFLECVQDMDHENMFWYRQDPGLGLRLIYFSYDVKMKEKGDIPEGYSVSREKKERFSLILESASTNQTSMYLCASRPGQDHYEQYFGPGTRLTVT.

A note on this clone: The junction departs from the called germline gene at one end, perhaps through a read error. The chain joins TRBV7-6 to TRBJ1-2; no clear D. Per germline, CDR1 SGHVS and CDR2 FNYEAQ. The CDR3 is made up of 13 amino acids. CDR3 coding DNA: TGTGCCTGCAGACACGAGACGGGCTATGGCTACACCTTC. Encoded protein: CACRHETGYGYTF.

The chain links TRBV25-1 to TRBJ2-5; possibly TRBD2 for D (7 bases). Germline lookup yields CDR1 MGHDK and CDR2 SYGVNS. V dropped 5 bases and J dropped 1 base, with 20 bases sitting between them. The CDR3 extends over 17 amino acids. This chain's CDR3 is CASSRGVGTLSQETQYF. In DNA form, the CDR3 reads TGTGCCAGCAGTCGGGGGGTCGGGACACTATCCCAAGAGACCCAGTACTTC.

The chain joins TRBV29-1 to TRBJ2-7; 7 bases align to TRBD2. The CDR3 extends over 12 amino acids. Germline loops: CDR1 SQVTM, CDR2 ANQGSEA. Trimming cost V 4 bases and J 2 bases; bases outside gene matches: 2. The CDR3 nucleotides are TGCAGCGTTGCTAGCGGACCCTACGAGCAGTACTTC. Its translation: CSVASGPYEQYF.

The CDR3 here is CASSRQFSGNTIYF. The CDR3, as DNA: TGTGCCAGCAGTCGACAGTTCTCTGGAAACACCATATATTTT. This chain joins TRBV6-1 and TRBJ1-3, with a possible D match to TRBD1 (5 bases). CDR3 length equals 14 residues. Deletions cut 5 bases from V and 0 bases from J, with 8 bases between. From germline, CDR1 is MNHNS and CDR2 SASEGT.

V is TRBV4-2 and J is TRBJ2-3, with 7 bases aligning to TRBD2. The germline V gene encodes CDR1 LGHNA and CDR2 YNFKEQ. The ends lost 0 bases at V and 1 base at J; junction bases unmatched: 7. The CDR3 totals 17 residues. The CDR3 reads CASSQDGASGRTDTQYF. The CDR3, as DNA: TGTGCCAGCAGCCAAGATGGGGCTAGCGGTCGCACAGATACGCAGTATTTT.

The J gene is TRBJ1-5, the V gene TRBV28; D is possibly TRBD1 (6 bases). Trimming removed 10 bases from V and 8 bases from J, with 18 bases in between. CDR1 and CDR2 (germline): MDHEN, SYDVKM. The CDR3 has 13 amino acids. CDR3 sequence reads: CATSRGGREPQHF. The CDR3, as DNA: TGTGCCACATCCCGGGGGGGCCGCGAGCCCCAGCATTTT.

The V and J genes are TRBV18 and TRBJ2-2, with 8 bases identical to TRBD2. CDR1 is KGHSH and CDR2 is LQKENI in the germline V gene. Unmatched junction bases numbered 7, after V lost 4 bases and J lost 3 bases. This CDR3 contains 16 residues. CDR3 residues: CASSQLSGSDTGELFF. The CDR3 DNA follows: TGTGCCAGCTCACAACTAAGCGGGAGCGACACCGGGGAGCTGTTTTTT.

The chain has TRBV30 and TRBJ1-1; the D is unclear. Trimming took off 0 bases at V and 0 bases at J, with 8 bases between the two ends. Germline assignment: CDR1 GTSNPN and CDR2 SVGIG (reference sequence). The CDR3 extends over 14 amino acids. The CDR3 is CAWSVIAVNTEAFF. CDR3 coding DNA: TGTGCCTGGAGTGTAATTGCGGTGAACACTGAAGCTTTCTTT.

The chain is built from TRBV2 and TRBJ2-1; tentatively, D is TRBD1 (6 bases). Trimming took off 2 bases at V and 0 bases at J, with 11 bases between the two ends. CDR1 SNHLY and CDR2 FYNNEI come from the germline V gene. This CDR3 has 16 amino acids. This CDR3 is CASSELGASSYNEQFF. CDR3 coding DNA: TGTGCCAGCAGTGAACTGGGGGCGAGCTCCTACAATGAGCAGTTCTTC.

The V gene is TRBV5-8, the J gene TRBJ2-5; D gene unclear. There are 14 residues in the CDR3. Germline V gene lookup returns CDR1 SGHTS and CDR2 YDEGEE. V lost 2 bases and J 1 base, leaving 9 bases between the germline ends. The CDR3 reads CASSLAHTQETQYF. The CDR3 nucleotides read TGTGCCAGCAGCTTAGCTCATACCCAAGAGACCCAGTACTTC. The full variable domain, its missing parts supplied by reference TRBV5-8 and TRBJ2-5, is EAGVTQSPTHLIKTRGQQATLRCSPISGHTSVYWYQQALGLGLQFLLWYDEGEERNRGNFPPRFSGRQFPNYSSELNVNALELEDSALYLCASSLAHTQETQYFGPGTRLLVL.

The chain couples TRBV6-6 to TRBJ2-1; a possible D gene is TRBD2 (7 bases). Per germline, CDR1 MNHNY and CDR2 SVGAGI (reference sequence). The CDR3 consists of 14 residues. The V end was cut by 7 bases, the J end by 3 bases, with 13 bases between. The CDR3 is CASTPGGLYNEQFF. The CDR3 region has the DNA TGTGCCAGCACCCCCGGGGGGCTCTACAATGAGCAGTTCTTC.

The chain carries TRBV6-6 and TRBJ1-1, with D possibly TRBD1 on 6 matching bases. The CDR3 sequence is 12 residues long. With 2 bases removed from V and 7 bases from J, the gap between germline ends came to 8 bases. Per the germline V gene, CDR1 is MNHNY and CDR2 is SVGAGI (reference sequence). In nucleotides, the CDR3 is TGTGCCAGCAGTTACGCAGGGGTTGAAGCTTTCTTT. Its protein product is CASSYAGVEAFF.

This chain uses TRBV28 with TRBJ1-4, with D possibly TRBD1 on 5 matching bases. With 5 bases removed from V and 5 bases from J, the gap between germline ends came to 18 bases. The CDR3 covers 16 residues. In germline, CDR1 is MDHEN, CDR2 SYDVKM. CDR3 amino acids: CASSPSQGFGNEKLFF. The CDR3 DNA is TGTGCCAGCAGTCCCTCTCAGGGTTTCGGAAATGAAAAACTGTTTTTT. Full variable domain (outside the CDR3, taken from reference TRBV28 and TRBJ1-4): DVKVTQSSRYLVKRTGEKVFLECVQDMDHENMFWYRQDPGLGLRLIYFSYDVKMKEKGDIPEGYSVSREKKERFSLILESASTNQTSMYLCASSPSQGFGNEKLFFGSGTQLSVL.

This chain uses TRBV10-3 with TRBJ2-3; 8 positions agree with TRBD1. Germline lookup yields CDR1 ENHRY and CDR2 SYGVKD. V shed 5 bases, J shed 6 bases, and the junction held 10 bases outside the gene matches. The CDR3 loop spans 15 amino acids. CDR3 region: CAISRVSGGGDTQYF. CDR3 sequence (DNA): TGTGCCATCAGTAGAGTGTCAGGGGGCGGTGATACGCAGTATTTT.